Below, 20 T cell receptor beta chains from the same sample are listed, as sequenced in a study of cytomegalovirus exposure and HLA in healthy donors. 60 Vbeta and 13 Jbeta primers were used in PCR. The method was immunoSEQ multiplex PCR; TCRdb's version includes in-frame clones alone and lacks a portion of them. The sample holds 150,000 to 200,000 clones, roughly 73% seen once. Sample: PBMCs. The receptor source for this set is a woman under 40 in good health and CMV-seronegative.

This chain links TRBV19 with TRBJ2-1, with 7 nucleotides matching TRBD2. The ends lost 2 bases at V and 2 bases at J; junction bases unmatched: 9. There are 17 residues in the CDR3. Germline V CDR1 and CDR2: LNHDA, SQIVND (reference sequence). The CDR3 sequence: CASSIRKAGPAYNEQFF. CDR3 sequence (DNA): TGTGCCAGTAGTATACGTAAAGCGGGGCCAGCCTACAATGAGCAGTTCTTC.

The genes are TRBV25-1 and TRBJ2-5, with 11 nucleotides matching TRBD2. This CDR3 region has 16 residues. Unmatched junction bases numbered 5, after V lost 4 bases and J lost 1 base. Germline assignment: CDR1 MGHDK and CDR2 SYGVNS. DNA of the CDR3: TGTGCCAGCAGTGGATTGACTAGCGGGGTCCAAGAGACCCAGTACTTC. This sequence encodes CASSGLTSGVQETQYF.

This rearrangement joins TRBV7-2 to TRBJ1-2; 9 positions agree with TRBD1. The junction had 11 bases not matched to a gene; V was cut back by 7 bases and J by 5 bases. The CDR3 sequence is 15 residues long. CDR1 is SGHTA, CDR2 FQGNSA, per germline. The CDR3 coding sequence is TGTGCCAGCACCAGACAGGGGGGGGGAGTATATGGCTACACCTTC. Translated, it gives CASTRQGGGVYGYTF.

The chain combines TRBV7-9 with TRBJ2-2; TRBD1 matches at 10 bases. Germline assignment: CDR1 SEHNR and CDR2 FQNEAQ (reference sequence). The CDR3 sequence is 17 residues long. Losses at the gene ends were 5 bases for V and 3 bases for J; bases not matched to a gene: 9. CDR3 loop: CASSGPGTGEDTGELFF. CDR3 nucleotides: TGTGCCAGCAGCGGACCCGGGACAGGGGAGGACACCGGGGAGCTGTTTTTT.

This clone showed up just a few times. CDR3 sequence (DNA): TGCGCCAGCAGCCGAGGGGGACTAGCGGGGCAAAAGTACAATGAGCAGTTCTTC. This gives the protein CASSRGGLAGQKYNEQFF. This rearrangement joins TRBV4-1 to TRBJ2-1, with 13 bases matching TRBD2. The trim removed 4 bases at V and 4 bases at J, leaving 10 bases unmatched. Germline V gene lookup returns CDR1 MGHRA and CDR2 YSYEKL. This CDR3 spans 18 amino acids.

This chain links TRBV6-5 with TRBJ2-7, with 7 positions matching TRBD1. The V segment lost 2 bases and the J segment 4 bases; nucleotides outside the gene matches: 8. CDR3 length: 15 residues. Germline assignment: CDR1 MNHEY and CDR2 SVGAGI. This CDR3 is CASSYQRGLGYEQYF. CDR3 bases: TGTGCCAGCAGTTACCAAAGGGGGCTTGGGTACGAGCAGTACTTC.

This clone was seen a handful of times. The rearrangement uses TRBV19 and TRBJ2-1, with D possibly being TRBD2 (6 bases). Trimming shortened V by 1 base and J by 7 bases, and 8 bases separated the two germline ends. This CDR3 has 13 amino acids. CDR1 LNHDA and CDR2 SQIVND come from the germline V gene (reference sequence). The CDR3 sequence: CASSIGGVNEQFF. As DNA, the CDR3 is TGTGCCAGTAGTATAGGGGGGGTGAATGAGCAGTTCTTC. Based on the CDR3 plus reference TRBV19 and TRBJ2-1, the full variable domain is DGGITQSPKYLFRKEGQNVTLSCEQNLNHDAMYWYRQDPGQGLRLIYYSQIVNDFQKGDIAEGYSVSREKKESFPLTVTSAQKNPTAFYLCASSIGGVNEQFFGPGTRLTVL.

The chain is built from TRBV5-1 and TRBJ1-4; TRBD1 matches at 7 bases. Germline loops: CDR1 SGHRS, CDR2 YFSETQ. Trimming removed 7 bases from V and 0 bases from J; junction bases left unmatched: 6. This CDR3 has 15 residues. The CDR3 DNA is TGCGCCAGCTACACAGGGGTAACAACTAATGAAAAACTGTTTTTT. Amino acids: CASYTGVTTNEKLFF. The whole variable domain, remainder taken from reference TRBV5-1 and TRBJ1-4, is KAGVTQTPRYLIKTRGQQVTLSCSPISGHRSVSWYQQTPGQGLQFLFEYFSETQRNKGNFPGRFSGRQFSNSRSEMNVSTLELGDSALYLCASYTGVTTNEKLFFGSGTQLSVL.

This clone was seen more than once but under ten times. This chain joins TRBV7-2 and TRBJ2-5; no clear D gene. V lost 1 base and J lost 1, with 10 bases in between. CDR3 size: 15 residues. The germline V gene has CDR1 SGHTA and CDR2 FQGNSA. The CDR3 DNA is TGTGCCAGCAGCTTAGGGTGGCGGCTCCAAGAGACCCAGTACTTC. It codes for CASSLGWRLQETQYF.

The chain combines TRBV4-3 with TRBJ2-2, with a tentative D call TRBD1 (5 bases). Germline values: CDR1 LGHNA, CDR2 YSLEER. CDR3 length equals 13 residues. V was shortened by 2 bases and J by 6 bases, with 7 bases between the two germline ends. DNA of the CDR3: TGCGCCAGCAGCCAACAGGGTCCCGGGGAGCTGTTTTTT. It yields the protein CASSQQGPGELFF.

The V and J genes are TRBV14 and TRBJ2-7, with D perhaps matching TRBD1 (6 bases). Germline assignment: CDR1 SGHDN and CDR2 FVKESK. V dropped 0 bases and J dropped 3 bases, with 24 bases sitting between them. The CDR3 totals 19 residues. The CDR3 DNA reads TGTGCCAGCAGCCAAGATGTGGTTCGAGGGAGACAGGTCTTCTACGAGCAGTACTTC. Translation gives CASSQDVVRGRQVFYEQYF.

CDR3 in DNA: TGTGCCAGCAGCCTTCCTCGGGACAGGGGAACAGATACGCAGTATTTT. It translates to CASSLPRDRGTDTQYF. The chain recombines TRBV5-8 with TRBJ2-3; the match to TRBD1 covers 10 bases. This CDR3 is 16 amino acids long. J lost 3 bases, V lost 4 bases, and 8 bases had no gene match. Per the germline V gene, CDR1 is SGHTS and CDR2 is YDEGEE. The full variable domain, its missing parts supplied by reference TRBV5-8 and TRBJ2-3, is EAGVTQSPTHLIKTRGQQATLRCSPISGHTSVYWYQQALGLGLQFLLWYDEGEERNRGNFPPRFSGRQFPNYSSELNVNALELEDSALYLCASSLPRDRGTDTQYFGPGTRLTVL.

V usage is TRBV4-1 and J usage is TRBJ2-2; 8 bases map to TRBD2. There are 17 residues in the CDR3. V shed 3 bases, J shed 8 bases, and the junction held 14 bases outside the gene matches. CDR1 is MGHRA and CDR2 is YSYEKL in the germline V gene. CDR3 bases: TGCGCCAGCAGCCAGGGGCCCCGGAAAGCGGGGGTTGGGGAGCTGTTTTTT. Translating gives CASSQGPRKAGVGELFF.

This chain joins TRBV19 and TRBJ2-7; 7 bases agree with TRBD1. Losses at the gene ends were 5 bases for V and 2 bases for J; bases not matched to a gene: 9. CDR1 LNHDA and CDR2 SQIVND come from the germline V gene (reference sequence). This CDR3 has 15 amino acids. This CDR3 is CASSLRQGETYEQYF. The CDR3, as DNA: TGTGCCAGTAGTCTCCGACAGGGAGAAACCTACGAGCAGTACTTC.

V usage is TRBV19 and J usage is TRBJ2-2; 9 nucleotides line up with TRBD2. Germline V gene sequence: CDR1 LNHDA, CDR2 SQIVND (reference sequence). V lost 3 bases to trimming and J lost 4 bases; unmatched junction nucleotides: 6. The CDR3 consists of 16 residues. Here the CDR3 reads CASSIRLAGLTGELFF. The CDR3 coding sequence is TGTGCCAGTAGTATCCGCCTAGCGGGACTCACCGGGGAGCTGTTTTTT.

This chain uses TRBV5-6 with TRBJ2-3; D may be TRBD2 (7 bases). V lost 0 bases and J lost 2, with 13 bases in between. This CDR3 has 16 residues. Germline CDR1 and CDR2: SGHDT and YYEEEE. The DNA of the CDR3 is TGTGCCAGCAGCTTGGTGGGGGGGCATTCCACAGATACGCAGTATTTT. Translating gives CASSLVGGHSTDTQYF.

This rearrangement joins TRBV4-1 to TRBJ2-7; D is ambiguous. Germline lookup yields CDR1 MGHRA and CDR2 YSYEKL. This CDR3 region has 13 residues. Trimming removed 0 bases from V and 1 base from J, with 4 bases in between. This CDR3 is CASSQDKSYEQYF. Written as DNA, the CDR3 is TGCGCCAGCAGCCAAGATAAATCCTACGAGCAGTACTTC.

The CDR3 spells CASSLLRNQPQHF. CDR3 bases: TGTGCCAGCAGTTTATTGAGAAATCAGCCCCAGCATTTT. This rearrangement joins TRBV27 to TRBJ1-5; unclear D gene. The V end lost 1 base, the J end lost 4 bases, and 5 bases lay between the germline ends. The CDR3 runs 13 residues. CDR1 and CDR2 (germline): MNHEY, SMNVEV (reference sequence).

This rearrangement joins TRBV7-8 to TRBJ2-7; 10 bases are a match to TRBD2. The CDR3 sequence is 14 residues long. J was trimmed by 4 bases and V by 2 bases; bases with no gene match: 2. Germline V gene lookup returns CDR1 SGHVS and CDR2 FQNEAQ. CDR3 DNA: TGTGCCAGCAGCTTACTAGCGGGAGCTTACGAGCAGTACTTC. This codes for CASSLLAGAYEQYF. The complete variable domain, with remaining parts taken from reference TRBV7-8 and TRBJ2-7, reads GAGVSQSPRYKVAKRGQDVALRCDPISGHVSLFWYQQALGQGPEFLTYFQNEAQLDKSGLPSDRFFAERPEGSVSTLKIQRTQQEDSAVYLCASSLLAGAYEQYFGPGTRLTVT.

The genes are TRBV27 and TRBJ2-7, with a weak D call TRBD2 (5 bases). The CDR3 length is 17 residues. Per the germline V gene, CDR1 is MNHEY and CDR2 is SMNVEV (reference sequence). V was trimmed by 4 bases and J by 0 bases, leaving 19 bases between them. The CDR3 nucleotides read TGTGCCAGCAGTTCAGTTCCCTTCGGACTGAGCTCCTACGAGCAGTACTTC. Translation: CASSSVPFGLSSYEQYF.